The present TCR beta chain was sequenced within a study of post-analysis software for immune sequencing data. Study-wide results and caveats: Multiple sclerosis patients had significantly lower normalized Chao1 diversity than controls. In patients, TRBV5-6, TRBV5-1 and TRBV20-1 belonged to five or six TRBV segments found more frequently than in controls.

This clonotype has a handful of counts. Its antigen is not identified. J lost 5 bases, V lost 3 bases, and 5 bases had no gene match. CDR1 and CDR2 from the germline V gene are MNHEY and SMNVEV (reference sequence). The CDR3 is made up of 14 amino acids. Unique-molecular-identifier-tagged TCR beta cDNA libraries were used. TCRdb analysed the PCR reads with MiXCR anew, one entry per CDR3 protein. There are approximately 690,000 distinct CDR3 sequences in the sample; around 64% occur only once, and 11% lies in the top ten. Input material: blood. This receptor was taken from a girl aged 2-10 years with multiple sclerosis. The chain employs TRBV27 and TRBJ2-7; 9 bases align to TRBD1. Here the CDR3 DNA reads TGTGCCAGCAGTTTTGGGACAGGGATTGACGAGCAGTACTTC. This gives the protein CASSFGTGIDEQYF.